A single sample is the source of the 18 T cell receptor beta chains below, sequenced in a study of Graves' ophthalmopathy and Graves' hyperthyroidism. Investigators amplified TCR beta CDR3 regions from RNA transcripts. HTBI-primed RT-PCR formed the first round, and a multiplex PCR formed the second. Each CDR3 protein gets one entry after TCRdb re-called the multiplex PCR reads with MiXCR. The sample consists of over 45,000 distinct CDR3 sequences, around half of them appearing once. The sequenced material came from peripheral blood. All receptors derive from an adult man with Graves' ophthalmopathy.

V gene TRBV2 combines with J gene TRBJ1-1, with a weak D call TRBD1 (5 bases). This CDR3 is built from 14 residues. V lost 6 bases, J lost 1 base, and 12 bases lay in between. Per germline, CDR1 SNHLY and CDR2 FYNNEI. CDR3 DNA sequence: TGTGCCAGCAGCTTGGCCGGGGCGAACACTGAAGCTTTCTTT. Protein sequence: CASSLAGANTEAFF.

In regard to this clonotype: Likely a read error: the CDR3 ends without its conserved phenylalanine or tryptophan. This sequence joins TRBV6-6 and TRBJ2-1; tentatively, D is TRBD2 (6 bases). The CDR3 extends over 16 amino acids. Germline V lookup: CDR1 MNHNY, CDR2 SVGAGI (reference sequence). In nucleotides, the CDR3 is TGTGCCAGCACTTACATCCGGCAGGGAGGCGTCCAAGGGCAGTTCCTC. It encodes CASTYIRQGGVQGQFL.

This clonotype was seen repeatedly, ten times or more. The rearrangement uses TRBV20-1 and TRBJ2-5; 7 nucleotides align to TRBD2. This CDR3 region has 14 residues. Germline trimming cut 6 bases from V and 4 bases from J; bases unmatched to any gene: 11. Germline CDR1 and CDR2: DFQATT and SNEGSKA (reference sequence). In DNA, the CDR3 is TGCAGTGCACCATTTGGCGGGAGTGGAGAGACCCAGTACTTC. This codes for CSAPFGGSGETQYF.

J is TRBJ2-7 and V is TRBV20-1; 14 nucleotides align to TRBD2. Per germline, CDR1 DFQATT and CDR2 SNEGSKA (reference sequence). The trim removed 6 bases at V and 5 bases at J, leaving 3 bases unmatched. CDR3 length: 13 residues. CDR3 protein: CSALGLAGDEQYF. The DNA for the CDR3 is TGCAGTGCATTGGGACTAGCGGGGGACGAGCAGTACTTC.

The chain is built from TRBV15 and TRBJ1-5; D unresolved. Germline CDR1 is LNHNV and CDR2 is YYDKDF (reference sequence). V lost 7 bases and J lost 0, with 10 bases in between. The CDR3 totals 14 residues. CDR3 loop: CATNNRVSNQPQHF. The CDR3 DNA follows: TGTGCCACCAATAATAGGGTTAGCAATCAGCCCCAGCATTTT.

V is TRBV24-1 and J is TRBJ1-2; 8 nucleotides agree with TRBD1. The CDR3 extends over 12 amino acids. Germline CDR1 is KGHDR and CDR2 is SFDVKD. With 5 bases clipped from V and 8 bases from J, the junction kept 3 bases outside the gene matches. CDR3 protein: CATSGTGTGYTF. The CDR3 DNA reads TGTGCCACCAGTGGGACAGGGACGGGCTACACCTTC.

Here the CDR3 DNA reads TGTGCCAGCCTGGGAATGACAGGCGAGCAGTACTTC. It translates to CASLGMTGEQYF. The chain links TRBV2 to TRBJ2-7, with D possibly TRBD1 on 6 matching bases. V was shortened by 8 bases and J by 6 bases, with 14 bases between the two germline ends. Germline V gives CDR1 SNHLY, CDR2 FYNNEI. The CDR3 spans 12 residues.

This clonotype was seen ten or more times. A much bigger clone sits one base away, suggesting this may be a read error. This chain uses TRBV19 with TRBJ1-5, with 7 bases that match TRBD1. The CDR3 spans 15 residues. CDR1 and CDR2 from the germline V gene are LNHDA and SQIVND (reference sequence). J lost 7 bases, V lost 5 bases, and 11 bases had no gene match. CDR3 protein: CASSPGAGGRQPQHF. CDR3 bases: TGTGCCAGTAGTCCAGGGGCAGGGGGGCGGCAGCCCCAGCATTTT.

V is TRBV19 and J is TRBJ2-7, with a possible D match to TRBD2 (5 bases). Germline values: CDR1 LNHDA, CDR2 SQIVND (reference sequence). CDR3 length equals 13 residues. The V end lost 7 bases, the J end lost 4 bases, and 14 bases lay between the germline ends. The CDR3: CASNPPGSYEQYF. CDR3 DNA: TGTGCCAGTAACCCGCCGGGGTCTTACGAGCAGTACTTC. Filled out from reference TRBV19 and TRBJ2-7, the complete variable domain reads DGGITQSPKYLFRKEGQNVTLSCEQNLNHDAMYWYRQDPGQGLRLIYYSQIVNDFQKGDIAEGYSVSREKKESFPLTVTSAQKNPTAFYLCASNPPGSYEQYFGPGTRLTVT.

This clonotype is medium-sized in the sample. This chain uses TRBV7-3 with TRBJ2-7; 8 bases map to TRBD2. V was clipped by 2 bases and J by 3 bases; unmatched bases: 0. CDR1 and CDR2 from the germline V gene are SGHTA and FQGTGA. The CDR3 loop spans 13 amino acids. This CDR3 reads CASSLAGGYEQYF. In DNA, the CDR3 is TGTGCCAGCAGCTTAGCGGGAGGCTACGAGCAGTACTTC.

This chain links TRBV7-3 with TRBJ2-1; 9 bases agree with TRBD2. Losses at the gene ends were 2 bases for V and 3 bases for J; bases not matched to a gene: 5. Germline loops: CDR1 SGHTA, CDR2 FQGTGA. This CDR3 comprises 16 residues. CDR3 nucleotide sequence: TGTGCCAGCAGCTTAGACCTAGCGGGGAGCTACAATGAGCAGTTCTTC. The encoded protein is CASSLDLAGSYNEQFF.

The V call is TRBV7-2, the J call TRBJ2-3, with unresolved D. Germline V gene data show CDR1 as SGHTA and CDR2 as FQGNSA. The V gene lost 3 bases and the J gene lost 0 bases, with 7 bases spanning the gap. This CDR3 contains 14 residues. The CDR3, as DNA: TGTGCCAGCAGCTTTAGGGCTAGCACAGATACGCAGTATTTT. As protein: CASSFRASTDTQYF.

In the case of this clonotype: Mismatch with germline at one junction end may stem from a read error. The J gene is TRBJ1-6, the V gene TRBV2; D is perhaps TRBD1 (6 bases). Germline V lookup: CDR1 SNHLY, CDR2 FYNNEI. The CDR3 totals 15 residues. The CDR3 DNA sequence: TGTGCCAGCAGTGTTGAACAGGGTAATAATTCACCCCCCCACTTT. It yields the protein CASSVEQGNNSPPHF. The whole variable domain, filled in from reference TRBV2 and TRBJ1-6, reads EPEVTQTPSHQVTQMGQEVILRCVPISNHLYFYWYRQILGQKVEFLVSFYNNEISEKSEIFDDQFSVERPDGSNFTLKIRSTKLEDSAMYFCASSVEQGNNSPPHFGNGTRLTVT.

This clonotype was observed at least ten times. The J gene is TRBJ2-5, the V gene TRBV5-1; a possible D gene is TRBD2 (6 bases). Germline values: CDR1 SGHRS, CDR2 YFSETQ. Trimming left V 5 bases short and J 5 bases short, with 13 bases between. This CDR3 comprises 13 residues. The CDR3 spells CASREGDGETQYF. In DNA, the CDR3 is TGCGCCAGCAGGGAGGGAGACGGGGAGACCCAGTACTTC.

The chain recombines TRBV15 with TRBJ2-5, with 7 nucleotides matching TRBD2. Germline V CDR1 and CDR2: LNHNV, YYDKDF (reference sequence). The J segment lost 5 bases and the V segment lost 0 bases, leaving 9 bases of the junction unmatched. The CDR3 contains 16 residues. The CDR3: CATSRDIGAAGETQYF. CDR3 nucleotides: TGTGCCACCAGCAGAGATATAGGAGCAGCGGGGGAGACCCAGTACTTC.

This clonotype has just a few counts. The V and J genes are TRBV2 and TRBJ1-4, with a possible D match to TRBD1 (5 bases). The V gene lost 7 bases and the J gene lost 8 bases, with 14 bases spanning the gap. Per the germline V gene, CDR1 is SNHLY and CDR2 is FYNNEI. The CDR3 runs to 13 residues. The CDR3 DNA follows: TGTGCCAGCAATTGGGGCTTGGGGGAAAAACTGTTTTTT. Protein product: CASNWGLGEKLFF.

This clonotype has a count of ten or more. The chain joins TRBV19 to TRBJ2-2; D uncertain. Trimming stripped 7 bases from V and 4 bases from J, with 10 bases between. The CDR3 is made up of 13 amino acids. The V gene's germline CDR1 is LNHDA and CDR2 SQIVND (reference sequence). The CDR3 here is CASNPPPTGELFF. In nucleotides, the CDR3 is TGTGCCAGTAACCCCCCCCCCACCGGGGAGCTGTTTTTT. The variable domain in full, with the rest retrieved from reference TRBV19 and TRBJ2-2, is DGGITQSPKYLFRKEGQNVTLSCEQNLNHDAMYWYRQDPGQGLRLIYYSQIVNDFQKGDIAEGYSVSREKKESFPLTVTSAQKNPTAFYLCASNPPPTGELFFGEGSRLTVL.

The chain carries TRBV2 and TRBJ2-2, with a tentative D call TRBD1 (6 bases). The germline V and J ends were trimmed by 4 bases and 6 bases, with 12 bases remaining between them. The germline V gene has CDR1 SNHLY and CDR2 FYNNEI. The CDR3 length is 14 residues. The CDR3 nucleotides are TGTGCCAGCAGTGCCCACAGGGCATCCGGGGAGCTGTTTTTT. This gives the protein CASSAHRASGELFF.